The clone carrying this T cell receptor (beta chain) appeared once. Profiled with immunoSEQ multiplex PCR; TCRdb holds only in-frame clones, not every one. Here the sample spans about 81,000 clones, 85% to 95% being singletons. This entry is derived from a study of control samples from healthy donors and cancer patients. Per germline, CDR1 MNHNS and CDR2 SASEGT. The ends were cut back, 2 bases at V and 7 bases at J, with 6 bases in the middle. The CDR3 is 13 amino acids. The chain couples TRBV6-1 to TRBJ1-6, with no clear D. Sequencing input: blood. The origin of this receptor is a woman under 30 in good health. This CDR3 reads CASSETENSPLHF. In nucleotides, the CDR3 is TGTGCCAGCAGTGAAACGGAGAATTCACCCCTCCACTTT.